These T cell receptor beta chains were read from a single sample in a study of cytomegalovirus exposure and HLA in healthy donors. The protocol was immunoSEQ multiplex PCR, while the TCRdb copy is restricted to in-frame clones and leaves out a portion. The listing records 80,000 to 100,000 clones. Specimen: PBMCs. These receptors were obtained from a woman in her twenties or thirties in good health and CMV-seronegative. CDR3s include the opening cysteine and the closing phenylalanine or tryptophan. D genes are given only for firm matches.

TRBV5-4	-	TRBJ2-1	TGTGCCAGCAGCCCCGGCGGGCTCCTTTACAATGAGCAGTTCTTC	CASSPGGLLYNEQFF
TRBV7-9	-	TRBJ2-1	TGTGCCAGCAGCTCAGGGGGGACAGACTACAATGAGCAGTTCTTC	CASSSGGTDYNEQFF
TRBV30	-	TRBJ1-5	TGTGCCTGGAGTGTGAGGGGGAGCAATCAGCCCCAGCATTTT	CAWSVRGSNQPQHF
TRBV19	TRBD1	TRBJ1-1	TGTGCCAGTAGTATAGGGATGGACAGGAGGAACACTGAAGCTTTCTTT	CASSIGMDRRNTEAFF
TRBV4-1	-	TRBJ2-3	TGCGCCAGCAGCCAAGAGAGAGTAGCAAGTCCGGATACGCAGTATTTT	CASSQERVASPDTQYF
TRBV11-3	-	TRBJ2-7	TGTGCCAGCAGTTTCGGGAGTGGCGAGCAGTACTTC	CASSFGSGEQYF
TRBV7-2	TRBD2	TRBJ2-3	TGTGCCAGCAGCTCTGGGGGGGGCACAGATACGCAGTATTTT	CASSSGGGTDTQYF
TRBV5-4	-	TRBJ2-3	TGTGCCAGCAGCTTGGCTAGTGCCACAGATACGCAGTATTTT	CASSLASATDTQYF
TRBV6-5	TRBD2	TRBJ2-7	TGTGCCAGCAGTTACTCGAGGAGCGGGGGTTACGAGCAGTACTTC	CASSYSRSGGYEQYF
TRBV27	TRBD2	TRBJ2-7	TGTGCCAGCAGTCCGGGGGGGTACCCTTCCTACGAGCAGTACTTC	CASSPGGYPSYEQYF
TRBV7-8	TRBD2	TRBJ2-1	TGTGCCAGCAGCCCACCTAGCGGGTACTACAATGAGCAGTTCTTC	CASSPPSGYYNEQFF
TRBV6-5	-	TRBJ2-1	TGTGCCAGCAGTTACTCGACTAGCTCCTACAATGAGCAGTTCTTC	CASSYSTSSYNEQFF
TRBV7-3	-	TRBJ1-3	TGTGCCAGCAGCCGACAGGTTCCCCCACCTGGAAACACCATATATTTT	CASSRQVPPPGNTIYF
TRBV5-4	TRBD1	TRBJ1-1	TGTGCCAGCAGCTTGGAAGGACAGGGGATGAACACTGAAGCTTTCTTT	CASSLEGQGMNTEAFF
TRBV10-2	-	TRBJ1-3	TGCGCCAGCAGTGAGGCGGGTATCTCTGGAAACACCATATATTTT	CASSEAGISGNTIYF
TRBV7-9	TRBD1	TRBJ2-7	TGTGCCAGCAGCTTTCCCGGGACAGGAGAGATCTACGAGCAGTACTTC	CASSFPGTGEIYEQYF
TRBV2	-	TRBJ2-7	TGTGCCAGCAAAGGGGCCTACGAGCAGTACTTC	CASKGAYEQYF
TRBV9	-	TRBJ1-2	TGTGCCAGCAGCGTAGATGAAGGGAGCGACTATGGCTACACCTTC	CASSVDEGSDYGYTF
TRBV7-9	-	TRBJ2-1	TGTGCCAGCAGCAAACGCCGGGGGACCCTAGTCTTCTTC	CASSKRRGTLVFF
TRBV29-1	TRBD1	TRBJ2-7	TGCAGCGTTGAATTAATAGGGACAGGGGTCTCCTACGAGCAGTACTTC	CSVELIGTGVSYEQYF
TRBV19	TRBD1	TRBJ1-2	TGTGCCAGTACCCCGGGACAGGCGAATGGCTACACCTTC	CASTPGQANGYTF
TRBV6-5	-	TRBJ1-3	TGTGCCAGCAGGCTCAGGTACTCTGGAAACACCATATATTTT	CASRLRYSGNTIYF
TRBV6-5	TRBD1	TRBJ1-1	TGTGCCAGCAGGGACAGGGGGCGAGGATCCACTGAAGCTTTCTTT	CASRDRGRGSTEAFF
TRBV29-1	-	TRBJ2-7	TGCAGCGCTGCCGGGGATTTCGAGCAGTACTTC	CSAAGDFEQYF
TRBV20-1	-	TRBJ1-2	TGCAGTGCTAGAGATAGTGGTGGCTACACCTTC	CSARDSGGYTF
TRBV7-3	TRBD1	TRBJ1-4	TGTGCCAGCAGCGAAGGACAGGGTCGGGGAAAACTGTTTTTT	CASSEGQGRGKLFF
TRBV7-2	TRBD1	TRBJ1-1	TGTGCCAGCAGCTGGACAGGGAGCTACACTGAAGCTTTCTTT	CASSWTGSYTEAFF
TRBV9	-	TRBJ1-1	TGTGCCAGCAGCAGATCGGGGGAGATCACTGAAGCTTTCTTT	CASSRSGEITEAFF
TRBV27	TRBD2	TRBJ2-7	TGTGCCAGCACCCGATACCCAGCGGGAGGTGAGTACTTC	CASTRYPAGGEYF
TRBV25-1	-	TRBJ1-1	TGTGCCAGCAGTCAAACAGGGAACACTGAAGCTTTCTTT	CASSQTGNTEAFF
TRBV28	-	TRBJ2-7	TGTGCCAGCAGTTTAACGGGGAACGAGCAGTACTTC	CASSLTGNEQYF
TRBV4-1	-	TRBJ2-7	TGCGCCAGCAGCCAAGGGTTCGGCGGCTACGAGCAGTACTTC	CASSQGFGGYEQYF
TRBV9	TRBD1	TRBJ2-1	TGTGCCAGCAGCGCACTCCGTACCGGGACAGGGGCGGATGAGCAGTTCTTC	CASSALRTGTGADEQFF
TRBV14	TRBD1	TRBJ2-1	TGTGCCAGCAGCCAGACCGGACAGGGGGCGAGGTCCTACAATGAGCAGTTCTTC	CASSQTGQGARSYNEQFF
TRBV5-6	TRBD1	TRBJ2-7	TGTGCCAGCAGCGGACAGGGGTTCCTCTACGAGCAGTACTTC	CASSGQGFLYEQYF
TRBV29-1	-	TRBJ2-7	TGCAGCGTTGCCGCCGGGGGAGCATACGAGCAGTACTTC	CSVAAGGAYEQYF
TRBV5-4	-	TRBJ2-3	TGTGCCAGCAGTTCCCGGGGGGCCCCAGATACGCAGTATTTT	CASSSRGAPDTQYF
TRBV5-5	-	TRBJ1-1	TGTGCCAGCAGCTTGGCATTCGGCACTGAAGCTTTCTTT	CASSLAFGTEAFF
TRBV28	-	TRBJ1-1	TGTGCCAGCAGTTTGGTAGAGAACACTGAAGCTTTCTTT	CASSLVENTEAFF
TRBV7-2	TRBD2	TRBJ2-1	TGTGCCAGCAGCTTAGCCGATGTAGCGGGGGCCCCGAGCGTCCTCTACAATGAGCAGTTCTTC	CASSLADVAGAPSVLYNEQFF
TRBV19	TRBD1	TRBJ2-6	TGTGCCAGTAGCCATAGGACAGGGCCTTCTGGGGCCAACGTCCTGACTTTC	CASSHRTGPSGANVLTF
TRBV7-9	TRBD1	TRBJ2-7	TGTGCCAGCAGTCCAGGTGGCAGGGGGTGGGACGAGCAGTACTTC	CASSPGGRGWDEQYF
TRBV4-1	-	TRBJ1-5	TGCGCCAGCAGCCCGCTTTATGACAGTCGGAATCAGCCCCAGCATTTT	CASSPLYDSRNQPQHF
TRBV11-2	TRBD1	TRBJ1-2	TGTGCCAGCAGTTCAAACAGGGGCGGGAGGTATGGCTACACCTTC	CASSSNRGGRYGYTF
TRBV7-8	-	TRBJ1-1	TGTGCCAGCAGCTTAAGTGAGGGCACTGAAGCTTTCTTT	CASSLSEGTEAFF
TRBV27	-	TRBJ2-5	TGTGCCAGCAGTCAGGACTGGTTACAAGAGACCCAGTACTTC	CASSQDWLQETQYF